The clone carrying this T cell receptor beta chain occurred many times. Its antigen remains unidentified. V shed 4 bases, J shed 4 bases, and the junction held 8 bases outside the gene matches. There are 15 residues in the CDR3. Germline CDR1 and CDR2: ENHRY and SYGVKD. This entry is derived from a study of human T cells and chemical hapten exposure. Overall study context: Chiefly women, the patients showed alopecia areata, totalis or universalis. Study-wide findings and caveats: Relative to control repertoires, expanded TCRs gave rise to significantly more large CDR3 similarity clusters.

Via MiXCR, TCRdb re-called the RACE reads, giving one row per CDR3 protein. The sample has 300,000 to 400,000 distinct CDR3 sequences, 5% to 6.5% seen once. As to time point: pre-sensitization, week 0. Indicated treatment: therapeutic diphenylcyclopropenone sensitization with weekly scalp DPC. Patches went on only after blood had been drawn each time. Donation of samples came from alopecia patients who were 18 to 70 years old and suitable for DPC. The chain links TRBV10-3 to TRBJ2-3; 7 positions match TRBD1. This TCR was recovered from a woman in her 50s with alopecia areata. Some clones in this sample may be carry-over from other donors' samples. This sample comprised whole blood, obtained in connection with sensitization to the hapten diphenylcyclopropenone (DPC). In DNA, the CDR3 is TGTGCCATCAGTGGGGACAGTGGATATGCAGATACGCAGTATTTT. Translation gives CAISGDSGYADTQYF.